Shown below are 32 T cell receptor beta chains from a single sample sequenced in a study of control samples from healthy donors and cancer patients. Some clones are missing from TCRdb's copy, which holds only in-frame ones; the method was immunoSEQ multiplex PCR. Altogether some 140,000 clones are present, around 90% being singletons, with the ten largest covering around 10%. The sample comprised blood. These receptor sequences come from a man aged 25 to 40 in good health.

The V gene is TRBV18, the J gene TRBJ1-2, with 9 nucleotides matching TRBD1. The CDR3 totals 12 residues. The germline CDR1 and CDR2 sequences are KGHSH and LQKENI. J lost 7 bases, V lost 3 bases, and 0 bases had no gene match. The CDR3 region is CASSPTGGGYTF. The DNA for the CDR3 is TGTGCCAGCTCACCGACAGGGGGTGGCTACACCTTC.

This clone showed up just once. The gene calls are TRBV7-2 and TRBJ2-1; maybe TRBD2 (5 bases). V was clipped by 4 bases and J by 3 bases, with 16 bases between them. The V gene's germline CDR1 is SGHTA and CDR2 FQGNSA. This CDR3 region has 16 residues. CDR3 in amino acids: CASSSEGGFGYNEQFF. DNA of the CDR3: TGTGCCAGCAGCTCAGAAGGCGGGTTTGGCTACAATGAGCAGTTCTTC. The full variable domain, with the rest looked up from reference TRBV7-2 and TRBJ2-1, is GAGVSQSPSNKVTEKGKDVELRCDPISGHTALYWYRQSLGQGLEFLIYFQGNSAPDKSGLPSDRFSAERTGGSVSTLTIQRTQQEDSAVYLCASSSEGGFGYNEQFFGPGTRLTVL.

The gene calls are TRBV19 and TRBJ2-1; the match to TRBD2 covers 7 bases. Trimming removed 5 bases from V and 4 bases from J; junction bases left unmatched: 5. This CDR3 has 14 amino acids. CDR1 is LNHDA and CDR2 is SQIVND in the germline V gene (reference sequence). The CDR3 coding sequence is TGTGCCAGTAGTTATGGGGGAGGGTACAATGAGCAGTTCTTC. This encodes CASSYGGGYNEQFF.

This rearrangement joins TRBV19 to TRBJ1-1; D perhaps matches TRBD1 (5 bases). The CDR3 contains 13 residues. The germline CDR1 and CDR2 sequences are LNHDA and SQIVND (reference sequence). The germline V and J ends were trimmed by 3 bases and 5 bases, with 10 bases remaining between them. In DNA, the CDR3 is TGTGCCAGTAGTATCGGGGCTCCGACTGAAGCTTTCTTT. Its translation: CASSIGAPTEAFF.

The V and J genes are TRBV5-6 and TRBJ2-7; 9 bases match TRBD2. The CDR3 consists of 14 residues. Germline V gene lookup returns CDR1 SGHDT and CDR2 YYEEEE. V shed 4 bases and J 3 bases; nucleotides not matched to a gene: 5. CDR3 loop: CASSPGLALYEQYF. The CDR3 DNA sequence: TGTGCCAGCAGCCCGGGACTAGCTCTCTACGAGCAGTACTTC.

This clone was found once. The J gene is TRBJ2-5, the V gene TRBV6-5; D is perhaps TRBD1 (5 bases). Germline CDR1 reads MNHEY; CDR2 reads SVGAGI. The CDR3 spans 14 residues. Trimming left V 2 bases short and J 2 bases short, with 9 bases between. This CDR3 is CASSYLRGQETQYF. The CDR3 region has the DNA TGTGCCAGCAGTTACCTTAGGGGTCAAGAGACCCAGTACTTC.

V usage is TRBV4-2 and J usage is TRBJ1-5, with D possibly TRBD1 on 6 matching bases. Germline assignment: CDR1 LGHNA and CDR2 YNFKEQ. V was trimmed by 2 bases and J by 4 bases, leaving 18 bases between them. The CDR3 contains 17 residues. Here the CDR3 DNA reads TGTGCCAGCAGCCAAACTCCCACGGGGGCCGGGAATCAGCCCCAGCATTTT. Encoded protein: CASSQTPTGAGNQPQHF.

The chain combines TRBV27 with TRBJ2-7; weak D call: TRBD2 (8 bases). V gave up 10 bases and J gave up 5 bases, with 33 bases separating them. This CDR3 contains 18 residues. CDR1 and CDR2 from the germline V gene are MNHEY and SMNVEV (reference sequence). In DNA form, the CDR3 reads TGTGCCACGGGTGGGGACAGATTAGCCGGGACTAGTCTCGACGAGCAGTACTTC. This sequence encodes CATGGDRLAGTSLDEQYF.

CDR3 region: CASSIDLNGGAYGYTF. CDR3 in DNA: TGTGCCAGTAGTATAGATCTGAATGGGGGGGCGTATGGCTACACCTTC. The chain is built from TRBV19 and TRBJ1-2; a possible D gene is TRBD1 (6 bases). There are 16 residues in the CDR3. The V end lost 0 bases, the J end lost 5 bases, and 16 bases lay between the germline ends. The germline gives CDR1 LNHDA, CDR2 SQIVND (reference sequence). The full variable domain, with the rest looked up from reference TRBV19 and TRBJ1-2, is DGGITQSPKYLFRKEGQNVTLSCEQNLNHDAMYWYRQDPGQGLRLIYYSQIVNDFQKGDIAEGYSVSREKKESFPLTVTSAQKNPTAFYLCASSIDLNGGAYGYTFGSGTRLTVV.

The chain uses TRBV27 and TRBJ2-1; 12 nucleotides line up with TRBD2. Germline lookup yields CDR1 MNHEY and CDR2 SMNVEV (reference sequence). The CDR3 is made up of 14 amino acids. Losses at the gene ends were 7 bases for V and 7 bases for J; bases not matched to a gene: 5. The CDR3: CASTLAGGWNEQFF. The DNA of the CDR3 is TGTGCCAGCACCCTAGCGGGAGGGTGGAATGAGCAGTTCTTC.

The V gene is TRBV9, the J gene TRBJ1-1, with D perhaps TRBD1 (5 bases). V shed 0 bases and J shed 4 bases, with 16 bases lying between them. The CDR3 sequence is 16 residues long. The germline gives CDR1 SGDLS, CDR2 YYNGEE. DNA of the CDR3: TGTGCCAGCAGCGTAGTTTTGGGGCAGGGCCCCACTGAAGCTTTCTTT. Amino acids: CASSVVLGQGPTEAFF.

V is TRBV24-1 and J is TRBJ2-1, with 13 bases lining up with TRBD2. Trimming at V came to 4 bases and at J to 8 bases, leaving 4 bases not matched to a gene. Germline V lookup: CDR1 KGHDR, CDR2 SFDVKD. The CDR3 is 15 amino acids. The CDR3: CATSDWTSGRYEQFF. The CDR3 region has the DNA TGTGCCACCAGTGACTGGACTAGCGGGAGATATGAGCAGTTCTTC.

The chain recombines TRBV19 with TRBJ2-3; 9 bases align to TRBD1. CDR3 length: 16 residues. Germline values: CDR1 LNHDA, CDR2 SQIVND (reference sequence). Losses at the gene ends were 5 bases for V and 5 bases for J; bases not matched to a gene: 11. The chain's CDR3 is CASSGRTGAGIDTQYF. As DNA, the CDR3 is TGTGCCAGTAGTGGACGGACAGGGGCGGGAATAGATACGCAGTATTTT.

The chain couples TRBV5-1 to TRBJ2-3, with D unresolved. Trimming removed 0 bases at V and 0 bases at J, with 5 bases between. The CDR3 consists of 14 residues. Germline V gives CDR1 SGHRS, CDR2 YFSETQ. The CDR3 DNA reads as TGCGCCAGCAGCTTGGCCGTCAGCACAGATACGCAGTATTTT. The encoded protein is CASSLAVSTDTQYF.

The genes are TRBV6-6 and TRBJ2-7; 7 nucleotides agree with TRBD2. The germline gives CDR1 MNHNY, CDR2 SVGAGI (reference sequence). The ends lost 4 bases at V and 0 bases at J; junction bases unmatched: 3. The CDR3 covers 14 residues. This CDR3 is CASSLTSASYEQYF. CDR3 DNA: TGTGCCAGCAGTTTAACTAGCGCCTCCTACGAGCAGTACTTC.

The chain combines TRBV15 with TRBJ1-5, with no clear D. Germline V gives CDR1 LNHNV, CDR2 YYDKDF (reference sequence). V lost 5 bases and J lost 1, with 21 bases in between. The CDR3 sequence is 18 residues long. DNA of the CDR3: TGTGCCACCAGCCTTCTCATTAGGGCCGGTGGGAGCAATCAGCCCCAGCATTTT. Amino acid sequence: CATSLLIRAGGSNQPQHF.

The CDR3 spells CASSRGDVETQYF. Written as DNA, the CDR3 is TGTGCCAGCAGCCGGGGGGACGTGGAGACCCAGTACTTC. The chain combines TRBV7-2 with TRBJ2-5; TRBD2 matches at 7 bases. V shed 5 bases and J 5 bases; nucleotides not matched to a gene: 5. Germline V lookup: CDR1 SGHTA, CDR2 FQGNSA. The CDR3 loop spans 13 amino acids.

V is TRBV15 and J is TRBJ2-1, with TRBD2 matching 9 bases. The J segment lost 5 bases and the V segment lost 0 bases, leaving 2 bases of the junction unmatched. CDR3 length: 15 amino acids. Germline assignment: CDR1 LNHNV and CDR2 YYDKDF (reference sequence). CDR3 region: CATSRDRLADNEQFF. The CDR3, as DNA: TGTGCCACCAGCAGAGATCGACTAGCGGACAATGAGCAGTTCTTC.

This chain connects TRBV5-1 to TRBJ2-6; D gene ambiguous. V was pared by 4 bases and J by 0 bases, with 11 bases between. CDR3 length equals 16 residues. Germline V gene data show CDR1 as SGHRS and CDR2 as YFSETQ. CDR3 region: CASSPRTASGANVLTF. The CDR3, as DNA: TGCGCCAGCAGCCCACGCACGGCCTCTGGGGCCAACGTCCTGACTTTC.

V gene TRBV11-3 combines with J gene TRBJ1-4; 7 bases fit TRBD1. CDR1 is SGHNT, CDR2 YENEEA, per germline. The length of the CDR3 is 19 residues. V shed 4 bases, J shed 11 bases, and the junction held 25 bases outside the gene matches. The CDR3 is CASSSTGTSTLTKGGKLFF. The CDR3 bases are TGTGCCAGCAGCTCGACAGGGACGTCCACCCTCACTAAAGGAGGGAAACTGTTTTTT. The full variable domain, rest sourced from reference TRBV11-3 and TRBJ1-4, is EAGVVQSPRYKIIEKKQPVAFWCNPISGHNTLYWYLQNLGQGPELLIRYENEEAVDDSQLPKDRFSAERLKGVDSTLKIQPAELGDSAVYLCASSSTGTSTLTKGGKLFFGSGTQLSVL.

This clone was seen only a few times. This chain links TRBV30 with TRBJ1-5, with 8 bases fitting TRBD1. The germline CDR1 and CDR2 sequences are GTSNPN and SVGIG (reference sequence). J lost 6 bases, V lost 2 bases, and 9 bases had no gene match. CDR3 length equals 15 residues. The CDR3 bases are TGTGCCTGGAGTCAGGGGGCAGGGAGGGGTCAGCCCCAGCATTTT. Translated, it gives CAWSQGAGRGQPQHF.

The genes are TRBV19 and TRBJ1-2; 12 bases align to TRBD1. Unmatched junction bases numbered 7, after V lost 3 bases and J lost 8 bases. The length of the CDR3 is 15 residues. Germline V gives CDR1 LNHDA, CDR2 SQIVND (reference sequence). CDR3 sequence reads: CASSINRDRGHGYTF. The CDR3 DNA reads as TGTGCCAGTAGTATTAATCGGGACAGGGGGCACGGCTACACCTTC.

The V gene is TRBV11-2, the J gene TRBJ1-5; TRBD1 is a possible D gene (6 bases). Per germline, CDR1 SGHAT and CDR2 FQNNGV. The length of the CDR3 is 17 residues. V was shortened by 0 bases and J by 4 bases, with 16 bases between the two germline ends. The CDR3 spells CASSLDRGTSNNQPQHF. CDR3 coding DNA: TGTGCCAGCAGCTTAGATAGGGGGACATCGAATAATCAGCCCCAGCATTTT.

In this sample, this clone turned up once. This chain joins TRBV27 and TRBJ2-7; 10 bases line up with TRBD1. The germline V gene encodes CDR1 MNHEY and CDR2 SMNVEV (reference sequence). CDR3 length: 14 amino acids. With V trimmed by 5 bases and J by 5 bases, 6 bases remained unmatched. DNA of the CDR3: TGTGCCAGCAGTGTACGACAGGGGGCAGACGAGCAGTACTTC. It codes for CASSVRQGADEQYF.

CDR3 residues: CASSWEREPDTQYF. The CDR3 DNA reads as TGTGCCAGCAGTTGGGAGCGGGAGCCAGATACGCAGTATTTT. The rearrangement links TRBV6-6 to TRBJ2-3; 8 bases align to TRBD2. The CDR3 runs 14 residues. The V gene's germline CDR1 is MNHNY and CDR2 SVGAGI (reference sequence). V trimming: 4 bases; J trimming: 4 bases; junction bases outside the gene matches: 4.

Concerning this clone: The sample contains more than one DNA sequence encoding this CDR3. CDR3 nucleotide sequence: TGTGCCAGCAGTGAAGGAACAGGGGGCTATGGCTACACCTTC. Encoded protein: CASSEGTGGYGYTF. The J gene is TRBJ1-2, the V gene TRBV6-1; TRBD1 matches at 8 bases. Germline CDR1 and CDR2: MNHNS and SASEGT. The CDR3 spans 14 residues. V was clipped by 1 base and J by 4 bases; unmatched bases: 2.

V gene TRBV7-2 combines with J gene TRBJ1-2; the D is unclear. The germline CDR1 and CDR2 sequences are SGHTA and FQGNSA. V lost 2 bases and J lost 3, with 10 bases in between. The CDR3 covers 14 residues. DNA for the CDR3: TGTGCCAGCAGCTTAAGTCGAGGGTACTATGGCTACACCTTC. Encoded protein: CASSLSRGYYGYTF.

This chain connects TRBV4-1 to TRBJ1-2; D is ambiguous. Germline CDR1 MGHRA, CDR2 YSYEKL. The CDR3 contains 14 residues. Trimming pared 7 bases from V and 0 bases from J, leaving 12 bases between. In nucleotides, the CDR3 is TGCGCCAGCACCAAGATCCTAGCTAACTATGGCTACACCTTC. Translating gives CASTKILANYGYTF.

The chain uses TRBV7-9 and TRBJ1-2, with 9 bases lining up with TRBD1. Germline V gene lookup returns CDR1 SEHNR and CDR2 FQNEAQ (reference sequence). V trimming: 5 bases; J trimming: 7 bases; junction bases outside the gene matches: 14. The CDR3 totals 16 residues. CDR3 residues: CASSLKPGQGVLGYTF. The CDR3 region has the DNA TGTGCCAGCAGCCTAAAACCGGGACAGGGCGTTCTTGGCTACACCTTC. The variable domain in full, with the rest retrieved from reference TRBV7-9 and TRBJ1-2, is DTGVSQNPRHKITKRGQNVTFRCDPISEHNRLYWYRQTLGQGPEFLTYFQNEAQLEKSRLLSDRFSAERPKGSFSTLEIQRTEQGDSAMYLCASSLKPGQGVLGYTFGSGTRLTVV.

The V gene is TRBV6-6, the J gene TRBJ1-6, with D possibly TRBD1 on 6 matching bases. The CDR3 is 16 amino acids. The germline V gene encodes CDR1 MNHNY and CDR2 SVGAGI (reference sequence). V was shortened by 2 bases and J by 8 bases, with 16 bases between the two germline ends. The CDR3 sequence: CASSYRDTLRDSPLHF. The DNA of the CDR3 is TGTGCCAGCAGTTACCGGGACACTCTGCGAGATTCACCCCTCCACTTT.

The chain recombines TRBV27 with TRBJ2-1; D gene unclear. CDR3 length equals 13 residues. From germline, CDR1 is MNHEY and CDR2 SMNVEV (reference sequence). The V end was cut by 8 bases, the J end by 4 bases, with 12 bases between. For the CDR3, the DNA is TGTGCCAGCGCCGATGGGGATTACAATGAGCAGTTCTTC. Translating it yields CASADGDYNEQFF.

The rearrangement joins TRBV28 to TRBJ2-1; 10 nucleotides match TRBD2. The CDR3 extends over 14 amino acids. The V gene's germline CDR1 is MDHEN and CDR2 SYDVKM. The junction had 7 bases not matched to a gene; V was cut back by 5 bases and J by 9 bases. Written as DNA, the CDR3 is TGTGCCAGCAGTCCCCCGGGACTAGCGAGTGAGCAGTTCTTC. It codes for CASSPPGLASEQFF.